The 18 T cell receptor beta chains below all came from one sample that was sequenced in a study of blood T cells in healthy people across ages. With a J-beta primer mix and a sample-barcoded 5' primer, a second PCR ran roughly 6 to 11 cycles. A single record per CDR3 protein comes from TCRdb applying MiXCR to the 5' RACE reads. The sample lists approximately 670,000 distinct CDR3 sequences, 40% to 50% occurring once. The sequenced sample was blood. The receptors were sampled from a man older than 75 in good health.

The rearrangement joins TRBV6-2 or TRBV6-3 to TRBJ2-7; a possible D gene is TRBD1 (6 bases). The germline V gene has CDR1 MNHEY and CDR2 SVGEGT. V dropped 7 bases and J dropped 5 bases, with 9 bases sitting between them. The CDR3 runs to 11 residues. This CDR3 is CASNQGHEQYF. The CDR3 DNA reads as TGTGCCAGCAACCAGGGGCACGAGCAGTACTTC.

The chain uses TRBV20-1 and TRBJ2-5; D is perhaps TRBD1 (6 bases). The last part of the DNA fits TRBJ2-7 better; the J call may be wrong. CDR1 is DFQATT, CDR2 SNEGSKA, per germline (reference sequence). This CDR3 has 15 residues. CDR3 coding DNA: TGCAGTGGAAGTCGGCCCGGCAGGGGTTTGTACGAGCAGTACTTC. Residues: CSGSRPGRGLYEQYF.

The chain uses TRBV29-1 and TRBJ2-1, with D maybe TRBD2 (5 bases). Germline-derived CDR1 and CDR2 are SQVTM and ANQGSEA. CDR3 length: 15 residues. V was clipped by 4 bases and J by 4 bases, with 17 bases between them. The CDR3 loop reads CSVASEGLRYNEQFF. The CDR3 bases are TGCAGCGTTGCCAGTGAGGGTTTACGGTACAATGAGCAGTTCTTC.

This clonotype was seen once. CDR3 loop: CASSLEDAQYF. The DNA of the CDR3 is TGCGCCAGCAGCTTGGAGGATGCGCAGTATTTT. This chain links TRBV5-1 with TRBJ2-3; no clear D. The CDR3 contains 11 residues. Germline assignment: CDR1 SGHRS and CDR2 YFSETQ. Trimming stripped 0 bases from V and 10 bases from J, with 6 bases between.

This clonotype occurred once. The rearrangement joins TRBV11-2 to TRBJ2-7; tentatively, D is TRBD1 (6 bases). The DNA end is more similar to TRBJ2-5, so the J call may be wrong. Germline-derived CDR1 and CDR2 are SGHAT and FQNNGV. This CDR3 has 13 amino acids. DNA of the CDR3: TGTGCCAGCAGCCGAGACAGGACAGAGACCCAGTACTTC. It translates to CASSRDRTETQYF.

Only a few counts were recorded for this clonotype. The junction and the germline gene differ at one end; a read error may be behind it. V is TRBV7-6 and J is TRBJ1-5, with 7 bases identical to TRBD1. The CDR3 contains 15 residues. The germline V gene encodes CDR1 SGHVS and CDR2 FNYEAQ. In nucleotides, the CDR3 is TGTGCCAGCAGTTTAGGGGGCAGGGGAAATCAGCCCCAGCATTTT. It codes for CASSLGGRGNQPQHF.

This rearrangement joins TRBV2 to TRBJ2-1; 9 bases match TRBD1. CDR3 length: 15 residues. Germline V gene data show CDR1 as SNHLY and CDR2 as FYNNEI. V gave up 4 bases and J gave up 4 bases; unmatched junction bases: 5. The CDR3 sequence: CASSGTGAGYNEQFF. CDR3 nucleotides: TGTGCCAGCAGTGGGACAGGGGCGGGGTACAATGAGCAGTTCTTC.

V usage is TRBV28 and J usage is TRBJ2-1; D ambiguous. Germline V gives CDR1 MDHEN, CDR2 SYDVKM. Trimming shortened V by 1 base and J by 4 bases, and 5 bases separated the two germline ends. This CDR3 contains 13 residues. The CDR3 loop reads CASSLSRYNEQFF. The CDR3 region has the DNA TGTGCCAGCAGTTTATCTCGATACAATGAGCAGTTCTTC.

The chain combines TRBV5-1 with TRBJ2-7; no clear D. CDR3 length: 12 residues. With 0 bases removed from V and 4 bases from J, the gap between germline ends came to 5 bases. Germline-derived CDR1 and CDR2 are SGHRS and YFSETQ. This CDR3 reads CASSLDLYEQYF. The CDR3 DNA reads as TGCGCCAGCAGCTTGGATCTTTACGAGCAGTACTTC.

The chain joins TRBV29-1 to TRBJ2-2; no definite D call. The CDR3 extends over 13 amino acids. Germline values: CDR1 SQVTM, CDR2 ANQGSEA. V shed 4 bases and J shed 0 bases, with 6 bases lying between them. In nucleotides, the CDR3 is TGCAGCGTTGGCGGCACGAACACCGGGGAGCTGTTTTTT. Translation: CSVGGTNTGELFF.

The V gene is TRBV29-1, the J gene TRBJ2-4, with 10 bases matching TRBD1. The CDR3 spans 14 residues. CDR1 SQVTM and CDR2 ANQGSEA come from the germline V gene. Unmatched junction bases numbered 3, after V lost 3 bases and J lost 4 bases. The CDR3 bases are TGCAGCGTTGAGGGGGACAGGGGAAAAAACATTCAGTACTTC. Its protein product is CSVEGDRGKNIQYF. The whole variable domain, remainder taken from reference TRBV29-1 and TRBJ2-4, is SAVISQKPSRDICQRGTSLTIQCQVDSQVTMMFWYRQQPGQSLTLIATANQGSEATYESGFVIDKFPISRPNLTFSTLTVSNMSPEDSSIYLCSVEGDRGKNIQYFGAGTRLSVL.

The gene calls are TRBV7-9 and TRBJ2-6; maybe TRBD1 (6 bases). Germline CDR1 and CDR2: SEHNR and FQNEAQ (reference sequence). V lost 7 bases and J lost 0, with 19 bases in between. The length of the CDR3 is 18 residues. The CDR3 is CASTDYRARDSGANVLTF. The CDR3, as DNA: TGTGCCAGCACCGACTACAGGGCGAGAGACTCTGGGGCCAACGTCCTGACTTTC.

The rearrangement links TRBV6-2 or TRBV6-3 to TRBJ2-1, with 8 bases aligning to TRBD2. V lost 5 bases, J lost 8 bases, and 11 bases stayed unmatched. Germline-derived CDR1 and CDR2 are MNHEY and SVGEGT. The CDR3 length is 15 residues. The DNA of the CDR3 is TGTGCCAGCAGTGCGAGCGGGGGTGGGTGGTATGAGCAGTTCTTC. The encoded protein is CASSASGGGWYEQFF.

This clonotype was seen many times. The genes are TRBV5-1 and TRBJ2-5; D remains unclear. This CDR3 region has 11 residues. The V and J ends lost 8 bases and 5 bases respectively, with 10 bases between them. Germline CDR1 and CDR2: SGHRS and YFSETQ. In DNA, the CDR3 is TGCGCCAGTGGCAGTGGGGAGACCCAGTACTTC. It translates to CASGSGETQYF. Looking up the rest from reference TRBV5-1 and TRBJ2-5 gives the full variable domain: KAGVTQTPRYLIKTRGQQVTLSCSPISGHRSVSWYQQTPGQGLQFLFEYFSETQRNKGNFPGRFSGRQFSNSRSEMNVSTLELGDSALYLCASGSGETQYFGPGTRLLVL.

This clonotype showed up just a few times. The rearrangement links TRBV11-2 to TRBJ2-3, with D perhaps TRBD1 or TRBD2 (6 bases each). Trimming cost V 3 bases and J 8 bases, with 24 bases left between them. Germline CDR1 is SGHAT and CDR2 is FQNNGV. The CDR3 has 17 amino acids. CDR3 sequence (DNA): TGTGCCAGCAGCTTGGGGGGCGCGGGATCTCCAGAAGGTACGCAGTATTTT. Translation: CASSLGGAGSPEGTQYF.

V and J are TRBV29-1 and TRBJ2-7; 9 bases map to TRBD2. Judging by the DNA end, TRBJ2-5 fits better; the J call may be wrong. The CDR3 loop spans 13 amino acids. Germline V CDR1 and CDR2: SQVTM, ANQGSEA. For the CDR3, the DNA is TGCAGCATGTTGACTAGCGGACAAGAGACCCAGTACTTC. Its translation: CSMLTSGQETQYF.

V is TRBV18 and J is TRBJ1-2; possible D gene TRBD1, 5 bases. V was cut by 0 bases and J by 4 bases, with 15 bases left in between. The CDR3 consists of 16 residues. CDR1 is KGHSH and CDR2 is LQKENI in the germline V gene. In DNA, the CDR3 is TGTGCCAGCTCACCACCCGGGACCCTCCGACTCTATGGCTACACCTTC. Translation: CASSPPGTLRLYGYTF. Complete variable domain (other parts from reference TRBV18 and TRBJ1-2): NAGVMQNPRHLVRRRGQEARLRCSPMKGHSHVYWYRQLPEEGLKFMVYLQKENIIDESGMPKERFSAEFPKEGPSILRIQQVVRGDSAAYFCASSPPGTLRLYGYTFGSGTRLTVV.

This chain uses TRBV3-1 with TRBJ1-1; TRBD1 might be the D (6 bases). Germline V gene data show CDR1 as LGHDT and CDR2 as YNNKEL (reference sequence). The CDR3 has 15 residues. Deletions cut 4 bases from V and 7 bases from J, with 19 bases between. The CDR3 region is CASSLLGGGRGEAFF. The CDR3 DNA is TGTGCCAGCAGCCTCCTCGGAGGGGGGAGAGGTGAAGCTTTCTTT.